These 25 T cell receptor beta chains came from one sample sequenced in a study of T cell responses to AZD1222 COVID-19 vaccine. Sequencing used immunoSEQ multiplex PCR; TCRdb keeps in-frame clones, though not all of them. The sample has roughly 100,000 clones; about 88% are singletons. This sample comprised peripheral blood, obtained on day 0 of AZD1222 vaccination. The source of these receptors is an adult in good health.

The gene calls are TRBV18 and TRBJ1-1; D not certain. The CDR3 is 12 amino acids. V lost 2 bases, J lost 2 bases, and 3 bases lay in between. Germline V CDR1 and CDR2: KGHSH, LQKENI. CDR3 nucleotide sequence: TGTGCCAGCTCACCATCCAACACTGAAGCTTTCTTT. Amino acids: CASSPSNTEAFF.

This chain connects TRBV7-3 to TRBJ2-2, with TRBD2 identical over 10 bases. CDR3 length: 17 residues. Germline CDR1 reads SGHTA; CDR2 reads FQGTGA. J lost 4 bases, V lost 2 bases, and 7 bases had no gene match. The CDR3 nucleotides read TGTGCCAGCAGCTTAGGGCTAGCGGGAGCGAGCACCGGGGAGCTGTTTTTT. It translates to CASSLGLAGASTGELFF.

The chain couples TRBV2 to TRBJ1-5, with 10 bases aligning to TRBD1. V was clipped by 6 bases and J by 6 bases; unmatched bases: 5. CDR1 and CDR2 (germline): SNHLY, FYNNEI. The CDR3 length is 14 residues. The CDR3 is CASRVDRGRQPQHF. The DNA for the CDR3 is TGTGCCAGCAGGGTAGACAGGGGGCGTCAGCCCCAGCATTTT.

J is TRBJ2-7 and V is TRBV5-4; 7 nucleotides align to TRBD1. The CDR3 extends over 14 amino acids. J lost 7 bases, V lost 0 bases, and 7 bases had no gene match. Germline V gene sequence: CDR1 SGHNT, CDR2 YYREEE (reference sequence). The CDR3 spells CASSLEGRGFEQYF. The CDR3 DNA is TGTGCCAGCAGCTTGGAGGGCAGGGGGTTTGAGCAGTACTTC.

V usage is TRBV27 and J usage is TRBJ1-2, with D unresolved. The ends were cut back, 0 bases at V and 3 bases at J, with 5 bases in the middle. The CDR3 totals 13 residues. Per the germline V gene, CDR1 is MNHEY and CDR2 is SMNVEV (reference sequence). This CDR3 is CASSLSRYYGYTF. DNA for the CDR3: TGTGCCAGCAGTTTATCAAGATACTATGGCTACACCTTC.

V gene TRBV20-1 combines with J gene TRBJ2-7; 9 bases fit TRBD2. The germline V gene has CDR1 DFQATT and CDR2 SNEGSKA (reference sequence). The length of the CDR3 is 11 residues. Trimming cost V 7 bases and J 4 bases; bases outside gene matches: 2. CDR3 DNA: TGCAGTGGTAGCGGGAGTTACGAGCAGTACTTC. This codes for CSGSGSYEQYF.

The DNA of the CDR3 is TGTGCCATCACCGGGACAGGGGGCTTCGATGGCTACACCTTC. Its protein product is CAITGTGGFDGYTF. The V and J genes are TRBV10-3 and TRBJ1-2; 12 positions agree with TRBD1. The CDR3 consists of 14 residues. CDR1 is ENHRY and CDR2 is SYGVKD in the germline V gene. The junction had 6 bases not matched to a gene; V was cut back by 7 bases and J by 6 bases.

This chain links TRBV6-2 or TRBV6-3 with TRBJ2-1, with D perhaps being TRBD1 or TRBD2 (5 bases each). Germline CDR1 is MNHEY and CDR2 is SVGEGT. V was clipped by 2 bases and J by 14 bases, with 16 bases between them. CDR3 length: 13 residues. CDR3 sequence reads: CASSYRSGTPEFF. The CDR3 coding sequence is TGTGCCAGCAGTTACAGATCCGGGACCCCGGAGTTCTTC.

V is TRBV5-4 and J is TRBJ1-1, with 8 nucleotides matching TRBD1. The CDR3 is made up of 13 amino acids. The ends lost 4 bases at V and 4 bases at J; junction bases unmatched: 3. CDR1 and CDR2 from the germline V gene are SGHNT and YYREEE (reference sequence). In nucleotides, the CDR3 is TGTGCCAGCAGCGGGGGACAGGTCACTGAAGCTTTCTTT. This encodes CASSGGQVTEAFF.

The chain employs TRBV19 and TRBJ2-7, with D perhaps given as TRBD1 or TRBD2 (7 bases each). The CDR3 contains 14 residues. Germline V gene sequence: CDR1 LNHDA, CDR2 SQIVND (reference sequence). The ends were cut back, 4 bases at V and 2 bases at J, with 12 bases in the middle. The CDR3 region is CASSRAGQTYEQYF. CDR3 DNA: TGTGCCAGTAGTAGAGCGGGACAGACCTACGAGCAGTACTTC.

The genes are TRBV4-2 and TRBJ2-5, with a possible D match to TRBD2 (6 bases). Deletions cut 4 bases from V and 4 bases from J, with 10 bases between. This CDR3 is 13 amino acids long. The germline V gene encodes CDR1 LGHNA and CDR2 YNFKEQ. The CDR3 DNA reads TGTGCCAGCAGCCCAGGGACTGGAGAGACCCAGTACTTC. As protein: CASSPGTGETQYF.

The genes are TRBV6-2 or TRBV6-3 and TRBJ2-7; a weak D match, TRBD1 (6 bases). V lost 2 bases to trimming and J lost 7 bases, with 12 bases between them. CDR1 and CDR2 from the germline V gene are MNHEY and SVGEGT. The CDR3 has 13 residues. The CDR3 DNA reads TGTGCCAGCAGTTACCCAAGGGGGACGGAGCAGTACTTC. Its protein is CASSYPRGTEQYF.

V gene TRBV27 combines with J gene TRBJ2-7, with D perhaps TRBD2 (5 bases). The V and J ends lost 8 bases and 6 bases respectively, with 11 bases between them. Germline CDR1 is MNHEY and CDR2 is SMNVEV (reference sequence). The CDR3 loop spans 11 amino acids. The CDR3 DNA reads TGTGCCAGCTCTTACGGAGGCGAGCAGTACTTC. This gives the protein CASSYGGEQYF.

J is TRBJ1-5 and V is TRBV27, with 7 bases matching TRBD1. V dropped 6 bases and J dropped 2; count of bases not matched to a gene: 4. Germline assignment: CDR1 MNHEY and CDR2 SMNVEV (reference sequence). This CDR3 has 14 residues. The chain's CDR3 is CASRSGTGNQPQHF. The CDR3 DNA is TGTGCCAGCAGAAGTGGGACAGGCAATCAGCCCCAGCATTTT.

CDR3 nucleotides: TGTGCCACCTCGCCGGGACAGGGGGCAACAGATACGCAGTATTTT. Its translation is CATSPGQGATDTQYF. This chain links TRBV6-4 with TRBJ2-3; TRBD1 matches at 12 bases. Germline loops: CDR1 MRHNA, CDR2 SNTAGT. The CDR3 totals 15 residues. The V gene end was trimmed by 10 bases and the J gene end by 3 bases; junction bases not matched to a gene: 8.

The rearrangement uses TRBV5-1 and TRBJ2-1; D call uncertain. The CDR3 runs 12 residues. V was pared by 6 bases and J by 0 bases, with 4 bases between. The germline CDR1 and CDR2 sequences are SGHRS and YFSETQ. Here the CDR3 reads CASMDSYNEQFF. The CDR3, as DNA: TGCGCCAGCATGGACTCCTACAATGAGCAGTTCTTC.

The rearrangement joins TRBV12-3 or TRBV12-4 to TRBJ2-3; D call uncertain. CDR3 length: 12 amino acids. V shed 1 base and J shed 6 bases, with 5 bases lying between them. Written as DNA, the CDR3 is TGTGCCAGCAGTTTAGGAAGGGATACGCAGTATTTT. Protein product: CASSLGRDTQYF.

V usage is TRBV2 and J usage is TRBJ1-4; 10 bases map to TRBD1. The length of the CDR3 is 15 residues. With V trimmed by 4 bases and J by 7 bases, 6 bases remained unmatched. In germline, CDR1 is SNHLY, CDR2 FYNNEI. In DNA form, the CDR3 reads TGTGCCAGCAGTGGGAGACAGGGGGCAGGTGAAAAACTGTTTTTT. This codes for CASSGRQGAGEKLFF.

This clone was picked up a small number of times. V and J are TRBV14 and TRBJ1-1; 7 bases are shared with TRBD1. Germline values: CDR1 SGHDN, CDR2 FVKESK. There are 13 residues in the CDR3. V gave up 1 base and J gave up 6 bases; unmatched junction bases: 2. CDR3 sequence: CASSQAGGSEAFF. The CDR3 DNA reads as TGTGCCAGCAGCCAAGCAGGGGGGTCTGAAGCTTTCTTT.

The chain has TRBV18 and TRBJ2-1, with D possibly being TRBD1 (5 bases). The CDR3 has 15 amino acids. V dropped 2 bases and J dropped 5 bases, with 13 bases sitting between them. Germline V lookup: CDR1 KGHSH, CDR2 LQKENI. The CDR3: CASSPGQGTDNEQFF. The CDR3 coding sequence is TGTGCCAGCTCACCAGGCCAGGGAACGGACAATGAGCAGTTCTTC.

The chain has TRBV28 and TRBJ2-5, with TRBD1 matching over 7 bases. The V and J ends lost 4 bases and 5 bases, in that order; junction bases with no gene match: 10. CDR1 is MDHEN and CDR2 is SYDVKM in the germline V gene. The CDR3 has 15 amino acids. CDR3 residues: CASSSPTGRGETQYF. The CDR3 DNA reads as TGTGCCAGCAGTTCCCCGACAGGGAGAGGGGAGACCCAGTACTTC.

The rearrangement joins TRBV5-1 to TRBJ2-4, with 9 bases fitting TRBD2. CDR1 and CDR2 (germline): SGHRS, YFSETQ. This CDR3 is 16 amino acids long. Trimming cost V 3 bases and J 12 bases; bases outside gene matches: 16. The CDR3 region has the DNA TGCGCCAGCAGCTGGCCCGGGGCGGGAGGGCCAGATAATCAGTACTTC. Its protein is CASSWPGAGGPDNQYF.

The chain carries TRBV3-1 (or the pseudogene TRBV3-2) and TRBJ2-5, with TRBD1 as a possible D gene (6 bases). Germline CDR1 is LGHDT and CDR2 is YNNKEL (reference sequence). V lost 4 bases and J 5 bases, leaving 17 bases between the germline ends. This CDR3 region has 15 residues. This chain's CDR3 is CASSLLQAGEETQYF. The DNA for the CDR3 is TGTGCCAGCAGCCTTCTCCAGGCAGGGGAGGAGACCCAGTACTTC.

The chain joins TRBV5-1 to TRBJ2-1; D may be TRBD1 (6 bases). Germline V lookup: CDR1 SGHRS, CDR2 YFSETQ. V dropped 5 bases and J dropped 4 bases, with 13 bases sitting between them. CDR3 length: 14 residues. For the CDR3, the DNA is TGCGCCAGCAGTGTCGGGACAACTTACAATGAGCAGTTCTTC. Translated, it gives CASSVGTTYNEQFF.

V gene TRBV5-8 combines with J gene TRBJ2-5, with D possibly called TRBD1 or TRBD2 (5 bases each). CDR1 is SGHTS and CDR2 is YDEGEE in the germline V gene. V was trimmed by 0 bases and J by 9 bases, leaving 15 bases between them. CDR3 length equals 14 residues. CDR3 sequence reads: CASSLEQGVGAQYF. The CDR3, as DNA: TGTGCCAGCAGCTTGGAGCAGGGCGTCGGGGCCCAGTACTTC.